Listed below are T cell receptor beta chains from one sample, sequenced in a study of PD-1 blockade in mismatch repair-deficient tumors. The data were produced by immunoSEQ multiplex PCR, yet TCRdb's version contains in-frame clones alone and is incomplete. The sample records around 25,000 clones, 70% to 85% being singletons. The sample consisted of PBMCs, taken before pembrolizumab treatment. These receptors were obtained from an adult with mismatch repair-deficient cancer. The CDR3 runs from the conserved cysteine through the conserved F or W. Fields, in order: J gene, V gene, D gene, clone size, CDR3 protein, CDR3 DNA. A D gene is named only where the DNA matches it firmly. Size is omitted from some rows. Given values are once, few, many or a class for expanded clones.

J: TRBJ1-2
V: TRBV30
D: TRBD1
size: NA
CDR3: CACEGAWTGNGYTF
DNA: TGTGCCTGTGAGGGGGCTTGGACCGGAAATGGCTACACCTTC

J: TRBJ1-2
V: TRBV27
D: TRBD1
size: NA
CDR3: CASTLRDRSYGYTF
DNA: TGTGCCAGCACCCTAAGGGACAGGTCCTATGGCTACACCTTC

J: TRBJ2-7
V: TRBV5-4
D: NA
size: NA
CDR3: CASSTGHPRTYEQYF
DNA: TGTGCCAGCAGCACGGGACACCCCCGCACCTACGAGCAGTACTTC

J: TRBJ1-5
V: TRBV5-8
D: NA
size: NA
CDR3: CASSGGNYSNQPQHF
DNA: TGTGCCAGCAGCGGGGGGAACTATAGCAATCAGCCCCAGCATTTT

J: TRBJ2-7
V: TRBV30
D: NA
size: once
CDR3: CAWSVQVGRGEQYF
DNA: TGTGCCTGGAGTGTACAGGTCGGAAGGGGGGAGCAGTACTTC

J: TRBJ2-5
V: TRBV14
D: NA
size: NA
CDR3: CASSQDVISETQYF
DNA: TGTGCCAGCAGCCAAGACGTAATATCAGAGACCCAGTACTTC

J: TRBJ1-1
V: TRBV14
D: TRBD1
size: NA
CDR3: CASSQEFRDSEAFF
DNA: TGTGCCAGCAGCCAAGAATTCCGGGACAGTGAAGCTTTCTTT

J: TRBJ2-7
V: TRBV28
D: NA
size: NA
CDR3: CASSWTMLSYEQYF
DNA: TGTGCCAGCAGCTGGACAATGCTTTCCTACGAGCAGTACTTC

J: TRBJ2-7
V: TRBV7-9
D: TRBD2
size: NA
CDR3: CASSLVAGASEQYF
DNA: TGTGCCAGCAGCTTAGTGGCGGGAGCCTCCGAGCAGTACTTC

J: TRBJ2-7
V: TRBV7-2
D: TRBD2
size: NA
CDR3: CASSAWTSGFYEQYF
DNA: TGTGCCAGCAGCGCGTGGACTAGCGGTTTTTACGAGCAGTACTTC

J: TRBJ2-7
V: TRBV7-3
D: TRBD2
size: NA
CDR3: CASSLGLAGAYEQYF
DNA: TGTGCCAGCAGCCTCGGACTAGCGGGGGCCTACGAGCAGTACTTC

J: TRBJ2-5
V: TRBV7-7
D: TRBD1
size: NA
CDR3: CASSQDRAKTQYF
DNA: TGTGCCAGCAGTCAGGACAGGGCGAAGACCCAGTACTTC

J: TRBJ2-1
V: TRBV4-2
D: TRBD2
size: NA
CDR3: CASSQDGSGRLGNEQFF
DNA: TGTGCCAGCAGCCAAGATGGGAGCGGGAGGTTGGGCAATGAGCAGTTCTTC

J: TRBJ1-5
V: TRBV27
D: TRBD1
size: NA
CDR3: CASSPRGRVENQPQHF
DNA: TGTGCCAGCAGTCCTAGGGGGCGGGTAGAGAATCAGCCCCAGCATTTT

J: TRBJ2-3
V: TRBV9
D: TRBD1
size: NA
CDR3: CASSADPGTGGSDTQYF
DNA: TGTGCCAGCAGCGCAGACCCCGGGACAGGGGGCTCAGATACGCAGTATTTT

J: TRBJ2-1
V: TRBV2
D: NA
size: NA
CDR3: CASGTREQFF
DNA: TGTGCCAGCGGTACTCGCGAGCAGTTCTTC

J: TRBJ1-1
V: TRBV6-5
D: TRBD1
size: NA
CDR3: CASSVTGGVTEAFF
DNA: TGTGCCAGCAGTGTAACAGGGGGTGTCACTGAAGCTTTCTTT

J: TRBJ2-2
V: TRBV28
D: NA
size: NA
CDR3: CASRTRRQLIGELFF
DNA: TGTGCCAGCAGGACGCGACGACAGTTAATCGGGGAGCTGTTTTTT

J: TRBJ2-5
V: TRBV5-4
D: TRBD2
size: NA
CDR3: CASSSGGDGQETQYF
DNA: TGTGCCAGCAGCTCGGGAGGAGACGGACAAGAGACCCAGTACTTC

J: TRBJ2-7
V: TRBV5-1
D: TRBD1
size: once
CDR3: CASSLAGTGGYEQYF
DNA: TGCGCCAGCAGCTTGGCCGGGACAGGGGGCTACGAGCAGTACTTC

J: TRBJ2-6
V: TRBV7-3
D: NA
size: once
CDR3: CASSPQGGANVLTF
DNA: TGTGCCAGCAGTCCCCAGGGTGGGGCCAACGTCCTGACTTTC

J: TRBJ2-3
V: TRBV9
D: TRBD2
size: NA
CDR3: CASSPGGGPDTQYF
DNA: TGTGCCAGCAGCCCCGGGGGAGGGCCAGATACGCAGTATTTT

J: TRBJ1-2
V: TRBV28
D: NA
size: NA
CDR3: CASRGSGKMDYGYTF
DNA: TGTGCCAGCAGGGGATCAGGGAAGATGGACTATGGCTACACCTTC

J: TRBJ2-1
V: TRBV9
D: NA
size: NA
CDR3: CASSVGLRHEQFF
DNA: TGTGCCAGCAGCGTAGGACTAAGGCATGAGCAGTTCTTC

J: TRBJ1-3
V: TRBV5-6
D: TRBD1
size: NA
CDR3: CASSLRGPGNTIYF
DNA: TGTGCCAGCAGCCTCAGGGGGCCTGGAAACACCATATATTTT

J: TRBJ2-3
V: TRBV6-6
D: TRBD1
size: NA
CDR3: CASRRGQGTNTDTQYF
DNA: TGTGCCAGCAGGAGAGGACAGGGGACAAACACAGATACGCAGTATTTT

J: TRBJ2-1
V: TRBV5-1
D: TRBD2
size: NA
CDR3: CASSLDALAGYNEQFF
DNA: TGCGCCAGCAGCTTGGACGCACTAGCGGGATACAATGAGCAGTTCTTC

J: TRBJ2-5
V: TRBV4-1
D: TRBD2
size: NA
CDR3: CASSPRTGRLAGVQETQYF
DNA: TGCGCCAGCAGCCCCCGGACAGGCCGACTAGCGGGGGTTCAAGAGACCCAGTACTTC

J: TRBJ1-3
V: TRBV6-1
D: NA
size: NA
CDR3: CASSDWGLWGSGNTIYF
DNA: TGTGCCAGCAGTGATTGGGGACTCTGGGGGTCTGGAAACACCATATATTTT

J: TRBJ2-1
V: TRBV29-1
D: TRBD2
size: NA
CDR3: CSVPTVPSGRVNEQFF
DNA: TGCAGCGTTCCGACGGTCCCTAGCGGGAGGGTCAATGAGCAGTTCTTC

J: TRBJ2-7
V: TRBV4-2
D: TRBD2
size: NA
CDR3: CASSQDRTSGSSEQYF
DNA: TGTGCCAGCAGCCAAGATAGGACTAGCGGGAGTAGCGAGCAGTACTTC

J: TRBJ2-3
V: TRBV6-6
D: TRBD1
size: NA
CDR3: CASSLQGTDTQYF
DNA: TGTGCCAGCAGTTTACAGGGGACAGATACGCAGTATTTT

J: TRBJ1-1
V: TRBV25-1
D: NA
size: NA
CDR3: CASTQGPIGDTEAFF
DNA: TGTGCCAGCACCCAGGGTCCTATAGGTGACACTGAAGCTTTCTTT

J: TRBJ1-1
V: TRBV18
D: TRBD1
size: NA
CDR3: CASQGTAMNTEAFF
DNA: TGTGCCAGCCAGGGGACAGCTATGAACACTGAAGCTTTCTTT

J: TRBJ2-1
V: TRBV7-3
D: NA
size: NA
CDR3: CASSPNSYNEQFF
DNA: TGTGCCAGCAGTCCTAACTCCTACAATGAGCAGTTCTTC

J: TRBJ1-1
V: TRBV18
D: TRBD1
size: NA
CDR3: CASSTGTGAMNTEAFF
DNA: TGTGCCAGCTCAACCGGGACAGGGGCCATGAACACTGAAGCTTTCTTT

J: TRBJ2-2
V: TRBV29-1
D: TRBD2
size: NA
CDR3: CSVVAGGPRTGELFF
DNA: TGCAGCGTTGTTGCGGGAGGGCCTAGGACCGGGGAGCTGTTTTTT

J: TRBJ1-2
V: TRBV4-1
D: NA
size: NA
CDR3: CASSQDSYRVDGYTF
DNA: TGCGCCAGCAGCCAAGATAGTTACAGGGTAGATGGCTACACCTTC

J: TRBJ2-3
V: TRBV28
D: TRBD1
size: once
CDR3: CASSLWDRGTDTQYF
DNA: TGTGCCAGCAGTTTATGGGACAGGGGAACAGATACGCAGTATTTT

J: TRBJ2-5
V: TRBV5-1
D: TRBD1
size: NA
CDR3: CASSSGQGASQETQYF
DNA: TGCGCCAGCAGCTCCGGACAGGGGGCCAGCCAAGAGACCCAGTACTTC

J: TRBJ2-1
V: TRBV29-1
D: TRBD2
size: NA
CDR3: CSVWGLLAGGPISYNEQFF
DNA: TGCAGCGTCTGGGGATTACTAGCGGGAGGGCCGATTTCCTACAATGAGCAGTTCTTC

J: TRBJ1-5
V: TRBV18
D: NA
size: once
CDR3: CASSPGINQPQHF
DNA: TGTGCCAGCTCTCCGGGGATCAATCAGCCCCAGCATTTT

J: TRBJ1-5
V: TRBV7-9
D: TRBD1
size: NA
CDR3: CASSSTGEGAFSNQPQHF
DNA: TGTGCCAGCAGCTCTACAGGGGAAGGGGCTTTTAGCAATCAGCCCCAGCATTTT

J: TRBJ1-1
V: TRBV18
D: NA
size: NA
CDR3: CASSPDSGGNTEAFF
DNA: TGTGCCAGCTCACCTGATAGTGGAGGGAACACTGAAGCTTTCTTT

J: TRBJ2-7
V: TRBV19
D: TRBD2
size: NA
CDR3: CASKETSGTYEQYF
DNA: TGTGCCAGTAAAGAGACTAGCGGGACCTACGAGCAGTACTTC

J: TRBJ1-2
V: TRBV2
D: TRBD1
size: NA
CDR3: CASSVATGAVVGYTF
DNA: TGTGCCAGCAGCGTCGCTACAGGGGCGGTAGTTGGCTACACCTTC

J: TRBJ2-7
V: TRBV2
D: TRBD1
size: NA
CDR3: CASSSDRVTYEQYF
DNA: TGTGCCAGCAGTTCCGACAGGGTTACCTACGAGCAGTACTTC

J: TRBJ1-2
V: TRBV2
D: NA
size: NA
CDR3: CASSRGGLANYGYTF
DNA: TGTGCCAGCAGTAGGGGGGGCTTAGCTAACTATGGCTACACCTTC

J: TRBJ1-6
V: TRBV28
D: NA
size: few
CDR3: CASSSSHTSPLHF
DNA: TGTGCCAGCAGTTCCTCCCACACCTCACCCCTCCACTTT

J: TRBJ2-4
V: TRBV6-1
D: NA
size: NA
CDR3: CAGGTGDENIQYF
DNA: TGTGCCGGGGGGACGGGAGACGAGAACATTCAGTACTTC

J: TRBJ2-1
V: TRBV25-1
D: TRBD2
size: NA
CDR3: CASKGTSGMGQFF
DNA: TGTGCCAGCAAGGGGACTAGCGGGATGGGGCAGTTCTTC

J: TRBJ2-2
V: TRBV29-1
D: NA
size: NA
CDR3: CSVGLNTGELFF
DNA: TGCAGCGTTGGACTCAACACCGGGGAGCTGTTTTTT

J: TRBJ2-7
V: TRBV5-1
D: NA
size: NA
CDR3: CASSQTLSPSYEQYF
DNA: TGCGCCAGCAGCCAGACTCTCAGCCCCTCCTACGAGCAGTACTTC

J: TRBJ2-7
V: TRBV28
D: TRBD2
size: once
CDR3: CASSLWTRKSSYEQYF
DNA: TGTGCCAGCAGTCTATGGACTAGAAAGAGCTCCTACGAGCAGTACTTC

J: TRBJ2-5
V: TRBV29-1
D: NA
size: NA
CDR3: CSVNPMGRETQYF
DNA: TGCAGCGTTAACCCCATGGGGAGGGAGACCCAGTACTTC

J: TRBJ1-6
V: TRBV28
D: NA
size: few
CDR3: CASSSGQSHYNSPLHF
DNA: TGTGCCAGCAGTTCTGGACAGAGCCACTATAATTCACCCCTCCACTTT

J: TRBJ1-2
V: TRBV5-1
D: NA
size: NA
CDR3: CASSLGQGNYGYTF
DNA: TGCGCCAGCAGCTTGGGGCAGGGAAACTATGGCTACACCTTC

J: TRBJ2-7
V: TRBV7-3
D: NA
size: NA
CDR3: CASSLQGAGRYEQYF
DNA: TGTGCCAGCAGCTTACAAGGGGCTGGTCGGTACGAGCAGTACTTC

J: TRBJ1-2
V: TRBV10-3
D: NA
size: NA
CDR3: CAISDPDSSLSSGGYTF
DNA: TGTGCCATCAGTGACCCTGACAGTTCCCTTAGCTCTGGGGGCTACACCTTC